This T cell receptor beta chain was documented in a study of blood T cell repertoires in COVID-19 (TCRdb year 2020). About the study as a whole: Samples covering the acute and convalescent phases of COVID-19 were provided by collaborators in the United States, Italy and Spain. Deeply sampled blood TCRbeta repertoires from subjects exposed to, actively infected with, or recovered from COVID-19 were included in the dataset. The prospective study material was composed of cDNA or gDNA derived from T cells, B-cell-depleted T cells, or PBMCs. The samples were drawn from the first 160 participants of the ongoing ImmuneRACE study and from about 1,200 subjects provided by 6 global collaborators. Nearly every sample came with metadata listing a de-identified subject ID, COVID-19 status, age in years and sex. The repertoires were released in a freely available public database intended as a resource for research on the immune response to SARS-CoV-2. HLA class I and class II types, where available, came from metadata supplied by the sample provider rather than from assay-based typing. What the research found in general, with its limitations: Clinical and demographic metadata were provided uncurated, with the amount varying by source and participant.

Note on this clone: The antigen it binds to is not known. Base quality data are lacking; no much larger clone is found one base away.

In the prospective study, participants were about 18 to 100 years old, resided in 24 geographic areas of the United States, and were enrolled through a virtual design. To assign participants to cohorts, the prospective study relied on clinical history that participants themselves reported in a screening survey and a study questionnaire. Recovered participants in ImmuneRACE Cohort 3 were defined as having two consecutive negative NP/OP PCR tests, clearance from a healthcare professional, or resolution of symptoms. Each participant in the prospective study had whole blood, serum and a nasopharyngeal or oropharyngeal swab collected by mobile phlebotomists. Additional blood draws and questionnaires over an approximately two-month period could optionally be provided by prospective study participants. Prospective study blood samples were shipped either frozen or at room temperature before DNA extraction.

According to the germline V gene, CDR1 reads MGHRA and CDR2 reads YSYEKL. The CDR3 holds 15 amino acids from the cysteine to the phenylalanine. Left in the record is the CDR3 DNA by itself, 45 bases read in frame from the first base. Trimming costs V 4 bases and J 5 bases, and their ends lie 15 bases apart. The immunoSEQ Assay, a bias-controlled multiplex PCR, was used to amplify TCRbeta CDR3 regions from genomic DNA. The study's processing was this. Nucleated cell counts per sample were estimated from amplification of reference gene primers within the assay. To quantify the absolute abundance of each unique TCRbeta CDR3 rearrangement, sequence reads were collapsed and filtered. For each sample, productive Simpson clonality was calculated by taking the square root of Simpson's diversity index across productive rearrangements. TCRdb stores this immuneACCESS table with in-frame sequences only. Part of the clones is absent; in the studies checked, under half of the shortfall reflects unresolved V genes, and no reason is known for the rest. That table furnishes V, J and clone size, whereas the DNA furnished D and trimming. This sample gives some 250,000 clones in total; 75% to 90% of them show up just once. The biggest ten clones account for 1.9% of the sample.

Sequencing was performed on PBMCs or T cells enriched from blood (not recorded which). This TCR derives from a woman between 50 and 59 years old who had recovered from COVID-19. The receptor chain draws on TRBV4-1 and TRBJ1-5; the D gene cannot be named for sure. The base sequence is TGCGCCAGCAGCCCCAGGACTCAATCGGATCAGCCCCAGCATTTT. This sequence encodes CASSPRTQSDQPQHF.